These 20 T cell receptor beta chains originate from one sample sequenced in a study of T cells expressing NK-cell markers. TCRdb re-called the 5' RACE reads and shows each CDR3 protein once, DNA omitted. Its table lists 350,000 to 500,000 distinct CDR3 sequences. The sample comprised blood T cells: a sorted CD56 or NKG2C T cell subset, CD4+ or CD8+ T cells, or bulk PBMC T cells (not recorded which). All receptors come from a woman aged 18 to 75 in good health.

The CDR3 here is CASSFPPDTQYF. V usage is TRBV7-9 and J usage is TRBJ2-3; the TRBD1 assignment by TCRdb is unverifiable without DNA. This CDR3 is 12 amino acids long. CDR1 is SEHNR and CDR2 is FQNEAQ in the germline V gene (reference sequence).

The V gene is TRBV6-1, the J gene TRBJ2-7; TCRdb gives TRBD1 as the D gene, but with no DNA this cannot be confirmed. The CDR3 contains 13 residues. Germline assignment: CDR1 MNHNS and CDR2 SASEGT. The chain's CDR3 is CASSKRQGYEQYF.

This chain links TRBV28 with TRBJ1-2; lacking DNA, the TRBD1 call made by TCRdb goes unchecked. Germline V gene sequence: CDR1 MDHEN, CDR2 SYDVKM. The length of the CDR3 is 14 residues. CDR3: CASSSRQGNYGYTF.

V gene TRBV29-1 combines with J gene TRBJ2-5. Germline loops: CDR1 SQVTM, CDR2 ANQGSEA. The CDR3 is 12 amino acids. CDR3 sequence: CSVEVPQETQYF.

The gene calls are TRBV10-3 and TRBJ2-5; without DNA, the TCRdb call of TRBD2 cannot be checked. CDR1 is ENHRY, CDR2 SYGVKD, per germline. The CDR3 runs 15 residues. CDR3 protein: CAISENELAGETQYF.

The chain couples TRBV4-3 to TRBJ2-5. The CDR3 length is 14 residues. CDR1 and CDR2 (germline): LGHNA, YSLEER. CDR3 residues: CASSQERTSVAQYF.

The chain recombines TRBV4-3 with TRBJ2-7. Germline V gene sequence: CDR1 LGHNA, CDR2 YSLEER. CDR3 length equals 13 residues. CDR3 amino acids: CASSQDFWGEQYF.

This chain connects TRBV7-3 to TRBJ2-2; the D call of TRBD1 rests on TCRdb alone, since no DNA is present to check it. The CDR3 contains 16 residues. The germline V gene encodes CDR1 SGHTA and CDR2 FQGTGA. CDR3: CASSLIAGTGAGELFF.

The chain employs TRBV27 and TRBJ1-3. This CDR3 contains 13 residues. Per the germline V gene, CDR1 is MNHEY and CDR2 is SMNVEV (reference sequence). CDR3 amino acids: CAVRNPSGNTIYF.

This chain connects TRBV6-2 or TRBV6-3 to TRBJ2-4; TCRdb gives TRBD2 as the D gene, but with no DNA this cannot be confirmed. The CDR3 length is 16 residues. Germline loops: CDR1 MNHEY, CDR2 SVGEGT. The CDR3 is CASSPQTSWSKNIQYF.

V gene TRBV7-2 combines with J gene TRBJ2-3. Germline CDR1 and CDR2: SGHTA and FQGNSA. The CDR3 consists of 15 residues. This CDR3 reads CASSFYADATDTQYF.

This chain links TRBV6-1 with TRBJ2-3; as DNA is missing, the TRBD2 call by TCRdb cannot be tested. Germline lookup yields CDR1 MNHNS and CDR2 SASEGT. This CDR3 has 14 amino acids. The CDR3 sequence is CASSLAGGLDTQYF.

J is TRBJ2-3 and V is TRBV6-5. Germline V gives CDR1 MNHEY, CDR2 SVGAGI. This CDR3 contains 15 residues. The CDR3 spells CASSYDPTLPGTQYF.

This chain joins TRBV4-1 and TRBJ2-5; TCRdb gives TRBD1 as the D gene, but with no DNA this cannot be confirmed. Germline values: CDR1 MGHRA, CDR2 YSYEKL. The length of the CDR3 is 16 residues. The CDR3 reads CASSETGGGDQETQYF.

The chain recombines TRBV6-1 with TRBJ1-2; TCRdb calls TRBD1, which cannot be checked without DNA. Germline CDR1 and CDR2: MNHNS and SASEGT. The CDR3 is made up of 14 amino acids. CDR3 sequence reads: CASSDTPGYVSYTF.

The V call is TRBV12-3 or TRBV12-4, the J call TRBJ2-7; the TCRdb D gene call, TRBD1, has no DNA to confirm it. This CDR3 has 12 amino acids. The CDR3 loop reads CASTMGLDEQYF.

The V call is TRBV15, the J call TRBJ1-4. Germline-derived CDR1 and CDR2 are LNHNV and YYDKDF (reference sequence). The CDR3 contains 15 residues. Here the CDR3 reads CATSREAGGGEKLFF.

This sequence joins TRBV5-1 and TRBJ2-7; the TCRdb call, TRBD1, lacks DNA for checking. Germline loops: CDR1 SGHRS, CDR2 YFSETQ. The CDR3 covers 14 residues. CDR3: CASSLLGQFYEQYF.

The CDR3 sequence: CASSQAPGSKLFF. This chain uses TRBV4-2 with TRBJ1-4. Germline lookup yields CDR1 LGHNA and CDR2 YNFKEQ. The CDR3 totals 13 residues.

V is TRBV15 and J is TRBJ2-1; the D call of TRBD2 rests on TCRdb alone, since no DNA is present to check it. The V gene's germline CDR1 is LNHNV and CDR2 YYDKDF (reference sequence). The CDR3 extends over 15 amino acids. CDR3 region: CATTDPRGGFNEQFF.